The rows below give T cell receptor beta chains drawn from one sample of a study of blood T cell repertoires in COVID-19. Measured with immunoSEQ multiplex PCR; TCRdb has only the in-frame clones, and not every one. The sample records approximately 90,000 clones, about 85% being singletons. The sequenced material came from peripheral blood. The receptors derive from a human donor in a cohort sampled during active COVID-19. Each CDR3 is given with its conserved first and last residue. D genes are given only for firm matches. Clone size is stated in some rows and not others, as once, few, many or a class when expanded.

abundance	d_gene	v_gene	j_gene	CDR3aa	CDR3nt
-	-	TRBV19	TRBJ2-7	CASSIAAGQTRPYEQYF	TGTGCCAGTAGTATAGCCGCCGGACAGACGAGGCCCTACGAGCAGTACTTC
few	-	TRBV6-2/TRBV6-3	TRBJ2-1	CASSIRATRGFGYNEQFF	TGTGCCAGCAGTATCCGGGCAACGCGGGGTTTCGGCTACAATGAGCAGTTCTTC
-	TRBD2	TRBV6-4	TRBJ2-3	CASRRLAGYTDTQYF	TGTGCCAGCAGAAGACTAGCGGGATACACAGATACGCAGTATTTT
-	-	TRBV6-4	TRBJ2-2	CASSRDWGAGELFF	TGTGCCAGCAGCCGGGACTGGGGGGCCGGGGAGCTGTTTTTT
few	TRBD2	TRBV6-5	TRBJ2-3	CASSYSRAGGPDTQYF	TGTGCCAGCAGTTACTCGAGAGCGGGGGGGCCGGATACGCAGTATTTT
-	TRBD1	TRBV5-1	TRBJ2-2	CASSLRQGGGGELFF	TGCGCCAGCAGCTTGCGACAGGGTGGCGGCGGGGAGCTGTTTTTT
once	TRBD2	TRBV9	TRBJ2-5	CASSVSGGTQETQYF	TGTGCCAGCAGCGTATCGGGGGGGACCCAAGAGACCCAGTACTTC
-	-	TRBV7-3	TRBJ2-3	CASRSSRGDTQYF	TGTGCCAGCAGATCCTCTAGAGGAGATACGCAGTATTTT
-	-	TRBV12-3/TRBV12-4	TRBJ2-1	CASSSGLVQFF	TGTGCCAGCAGCTCGGGGTTGGTGCAGTTCTTC
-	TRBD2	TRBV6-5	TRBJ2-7	CASSLTSGYEQYF	TGTGCCAGCAGTTTAACTAGCGGCTACGAGCAGTACTTC
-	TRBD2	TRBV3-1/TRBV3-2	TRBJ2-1	CASSGQPGLAMGNEQFF	TGTGCCAGCAGCGGGCAACCGGGACTAGCGATGGGAAATGAGCAGTTCTTC
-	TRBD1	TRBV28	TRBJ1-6	CASTPLSGGAGGFANSPLHF	TGTGCCAGCACTCCACTCTCCGGTGGGGCAGGGGGATTTGCAAATTCACCCCTCCACTTT
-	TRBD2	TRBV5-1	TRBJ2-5	CASSLVARELTQYF	TGCGCCAGCAGCCTTGTGGCGCGGGAGTTGACCCAGTACTTC
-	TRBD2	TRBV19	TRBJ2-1	CASSQWGDAKAASGNNEQFF	TGTGCCAGTAGCCAGTGGGGGGACGCGAAGGCGGCTAGCGGAAACAATGAGCAGTTCTTC
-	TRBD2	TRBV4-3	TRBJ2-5	CASSPGLAGRETQYF	TGCGCCAGCAGCCCTGGACTAGCGGGGCGGGAGACCCAGTACTTC
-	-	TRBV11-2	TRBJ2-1	CASSFPPGLQGDEQFF	TGTGCCAGCAGCTTCCCCCCGGGACTTCAGGGCGATGAGCAGTTCTTC
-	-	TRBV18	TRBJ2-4	CASSPRQGRVKNIQYF	TGTGCCAGCTCACCCAGACAGGGGAGGGTCAAAAACATTCAGTACTTC
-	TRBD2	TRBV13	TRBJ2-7	CASTGGGTYEQYF	TGTGCCAGCACGGGCGGGGGGACCTACGAGCAGTACTTC
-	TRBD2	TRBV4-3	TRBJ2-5	CASSQGTSGRRETQYF	TGCGCCAGCAGCCAAGGGACTAGCGGGAGAAGAGAGACCCAGTACTTC
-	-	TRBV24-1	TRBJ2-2	CATSDFTNTGELFF	TGTGCCACCAGTGATTTTACAAACACCGGGGAGCTGTTTTTT
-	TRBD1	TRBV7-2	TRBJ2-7	CASSRGTGVTYEQYF	TGTGCCAGCAGCCGTGGGACAGGGGTAACCTACGAGCAGTACTTC
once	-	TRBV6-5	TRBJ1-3	CASSRLNQNTIYF	TGTGCCAGCAGTCGCCTGAATCAGAACACCATATATTTT
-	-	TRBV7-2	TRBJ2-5	CASTSIFSWGGAGETQYF	TGTGCCAGCACCTCTATTTTTAGCTGGGGGGGGGCTGGGGAGACCCAGTACTTC
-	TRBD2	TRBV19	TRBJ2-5	CATSERAGDQETQYF	TGTGCCACCTCAGAGCGAGCGGGGGATCAAGAGACCCAGTACTTC
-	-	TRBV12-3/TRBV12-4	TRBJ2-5	CASTLQGGETQYF	TGTGCCAGCACTTTACAGGGAGGGGAGACCCAGTACTTC
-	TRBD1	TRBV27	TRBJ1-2	CASSTSGQGNYGYTF	TGTGCCAGCAGTACCTCCGGACAGGGGAACTATGGCTACACCTTC
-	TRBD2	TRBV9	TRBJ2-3	CASSVVAGNTDTQYF	TGTGCCAGCAGCGTAGTAGCGGGCAACACAGATACGCAGTATTTT
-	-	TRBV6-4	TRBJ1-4	CASWGQRQYLNEKLFF	TGTGCCAGCTGGGGCCAACGGCAATACCTTAATGAAAAACTGTTTTTT
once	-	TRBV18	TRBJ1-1	CASSPFEETEAFF	TGTGCCAGCTCACCTTTCGAGGAGACTGAAGCTTTCTTT
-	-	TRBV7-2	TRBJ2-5	CASSNTGGGTQYF	TGTGCCAGCAGCAATACGGGGGGCGGGACCCAGTACTTC
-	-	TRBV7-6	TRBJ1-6	CASSLARSQGSSPLHF	TGTGCCAGCAGCTTAGCGCGGAGTCAGGGGAGTTCACCCCTCCACTTT
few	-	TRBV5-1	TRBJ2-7	CASSLELSYYEQYF	TGCGCCAGCAGCTTGGAACTGAGTTACTACGAGCAGTACTTC
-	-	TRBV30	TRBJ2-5	CAWSRGTGQETQYF	TGTGCCTGGAGTCGGGGTACGGGGCAAGAGACCCAGTACTTC
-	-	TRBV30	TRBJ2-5	CAWEGGARETQYF	TGTGCCTGGGAGGGGGGGGCGAGGGAGACCCAGTACTTC
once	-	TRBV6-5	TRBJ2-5	CASSYTRGSKGETQYF	TGTGCCAGCAGTTACACGCGGGGCTCCAAGGGGGAGACCCAGTACTTC
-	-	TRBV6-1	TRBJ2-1	CASSEARNRGGYNEQFF	TGTGCCAGCAGTGAAGCGCGGAACAGGGGAGGCTACAATGAGCAGTTCTTC
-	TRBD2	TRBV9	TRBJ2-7	CASSVYSGGSRDEQYF	TGTGCCAGCAGCGTATATAGCGGGGGCTCCCGGGACGAGCAGTACTTC
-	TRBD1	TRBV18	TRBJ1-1	CASSRETGIEAFF	TGTGCCAGCTCACGGGAGACAGGGATTGAAGCTTTCTTT
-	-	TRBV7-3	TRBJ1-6	CASSYGKPNSPLHF	TGTGCCAGCAGCTATGGCAAACCCAATTCACCCCTCCACTTT
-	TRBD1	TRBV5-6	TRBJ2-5	CASSSLDRTQETQYF	TGTGCCAGCAGCTCCCTGGACAGGACCCAAGAGACCCAGTACTTC
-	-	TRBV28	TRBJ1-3	CASSLSGRGARNTIYF	TGTGCCAGCAGTTTATCAGGGCGGGGTGCCCGAAACACCATATATTTT
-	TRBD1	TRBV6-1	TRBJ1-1	CASSEGPWDRMNTEAFF	TGTGCCAGCAGTGAAGGCCCCTGGGACAGAATGAACACTGAAGCTTTCTTT
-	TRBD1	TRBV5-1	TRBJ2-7	CASSLSGGQYEQYF	TGCGCCAGCAGCTTGTCAGGGGGACAATACGAGCAGTACTTC
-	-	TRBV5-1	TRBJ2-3	CASSLAGSGGADTQYF	TGCGCCAGCAGCCTGGCTGGCAGCGGAGGGGCAGATACGCAGTATTTT
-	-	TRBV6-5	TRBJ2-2	CASRGQLNSGELFF	TGTGCCAGCAGAGGACAGTTGAATTCCGGGGAGCTGTTTTTT
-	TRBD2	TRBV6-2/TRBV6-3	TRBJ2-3	CASSFQVAGGTDTQYF	TGTGCCAGCAGTTTCCAGGTAGCGGGGGGCACAGATACGCAGTATTTT
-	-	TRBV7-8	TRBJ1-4	CASSLDQGRTGKLFF	TGTGCCAGCAGCTTAGACCAGGGCAGGACGGGAAAACTGTTTTTT
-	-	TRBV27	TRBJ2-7	CASSLTDGTYEQYF	TGTGCCAGCAGTTTAACAGACGGAACCTACGAGCAGTACTTC
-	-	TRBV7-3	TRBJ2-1	CASSLSGPRGGMDEQFF	TGTGCCAGCAGCTTAAGCGGTCCCAGGGGCGGCATGGATGAGCAGTTCTTC
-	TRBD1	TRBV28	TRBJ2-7	CASRSDRGPTYEQYF	TGTGCCAGCAGATCTGACAGGGGGCCCACCTACGAGCAGTACTTC
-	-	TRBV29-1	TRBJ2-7	CSVSDFYTYEQYF	TGCAGCGTTTCGGACTTTTATACCTACGAGCAGTACTTC